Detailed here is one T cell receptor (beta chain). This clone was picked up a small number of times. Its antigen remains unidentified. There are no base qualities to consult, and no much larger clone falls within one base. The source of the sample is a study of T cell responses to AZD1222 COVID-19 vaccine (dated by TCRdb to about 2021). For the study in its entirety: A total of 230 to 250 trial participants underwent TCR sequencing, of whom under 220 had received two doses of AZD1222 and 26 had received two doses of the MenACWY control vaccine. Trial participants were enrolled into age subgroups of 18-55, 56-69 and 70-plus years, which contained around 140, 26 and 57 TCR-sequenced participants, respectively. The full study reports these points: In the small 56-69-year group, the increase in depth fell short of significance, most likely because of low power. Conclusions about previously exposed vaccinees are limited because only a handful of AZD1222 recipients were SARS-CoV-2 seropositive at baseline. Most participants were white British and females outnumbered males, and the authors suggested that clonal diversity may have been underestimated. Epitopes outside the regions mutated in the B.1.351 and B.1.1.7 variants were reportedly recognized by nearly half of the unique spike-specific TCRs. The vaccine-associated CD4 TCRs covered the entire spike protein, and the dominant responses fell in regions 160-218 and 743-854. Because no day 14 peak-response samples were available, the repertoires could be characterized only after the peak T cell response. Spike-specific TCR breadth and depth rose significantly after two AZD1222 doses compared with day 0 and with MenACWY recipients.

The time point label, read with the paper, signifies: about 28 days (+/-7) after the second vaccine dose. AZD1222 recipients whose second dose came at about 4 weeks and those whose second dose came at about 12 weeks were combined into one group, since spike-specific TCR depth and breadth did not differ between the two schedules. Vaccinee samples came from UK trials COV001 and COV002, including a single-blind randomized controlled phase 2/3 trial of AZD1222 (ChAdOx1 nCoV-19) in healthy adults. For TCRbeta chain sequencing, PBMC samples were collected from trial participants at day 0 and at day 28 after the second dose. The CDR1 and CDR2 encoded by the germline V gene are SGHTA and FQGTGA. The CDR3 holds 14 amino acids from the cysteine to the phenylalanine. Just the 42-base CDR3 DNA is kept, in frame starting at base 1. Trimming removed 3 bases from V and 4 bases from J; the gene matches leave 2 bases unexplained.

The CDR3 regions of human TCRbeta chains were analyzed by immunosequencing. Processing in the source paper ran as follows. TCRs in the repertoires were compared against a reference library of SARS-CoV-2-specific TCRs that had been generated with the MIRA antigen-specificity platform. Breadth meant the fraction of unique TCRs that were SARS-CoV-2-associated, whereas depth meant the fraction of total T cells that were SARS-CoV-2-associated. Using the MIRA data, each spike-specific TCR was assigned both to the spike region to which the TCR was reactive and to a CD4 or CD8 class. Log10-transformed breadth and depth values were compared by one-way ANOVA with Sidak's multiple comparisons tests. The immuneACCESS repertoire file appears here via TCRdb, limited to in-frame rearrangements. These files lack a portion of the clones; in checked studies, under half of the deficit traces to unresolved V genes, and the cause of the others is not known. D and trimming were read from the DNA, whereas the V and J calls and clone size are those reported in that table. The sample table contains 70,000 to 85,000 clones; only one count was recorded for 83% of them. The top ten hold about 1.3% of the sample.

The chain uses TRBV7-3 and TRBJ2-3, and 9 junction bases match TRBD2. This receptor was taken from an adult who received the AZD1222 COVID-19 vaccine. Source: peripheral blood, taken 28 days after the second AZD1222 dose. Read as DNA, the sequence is TGTGCCAGCAGCTTTGCGGGAGGGTCAGATACGCAGTATTTT. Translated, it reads CASSFAGGSDTQYF.